Below, one T cell receptor beta chain is given with its context. Its antigen is not identified. Libraries were prepared by immunoSEQ multiplex PCR; TCRdb keeps only in-frame clonotypes and omits some of them. The data show roughly 40,000 clones, with 80% to 95% seen just once and roughly 3.9% held by the top ten. The data were taken from a study of a mutant IDH1 vaccine in newly diagnosed glioma. Study information: Patients were pretreated with radiotherapy, temozolomide, or both, mostly both.

The time point: week 23, last vaccination. In every dose of vaccine, 300 ug of mutant IDH1 20-mer peptide was given alongside topical imiquimod. V lost 3 bases to trimming and J lost 5 bases, with 17 bases between them. Germline values: CDR1 LNHDA, CDR2 SQIVND (reference sequence). CDR3 length equals 16 residues. The receptor's source is a man in his fifties with glioma. The chain has TRBV19 and TRBJ1-5; D is possibly TRBD1 (5 bases). The starting material was PBMCs, obtained from a glioma patient whose treatment included an IDH1 peptide vaccine. The CDR3 loop reads CASSIPRTRADQPQHF. In DNA, the CDR3 is TGTGCCAGTAGTATCCCCCGCACCAGGGCCGATCAGCCCCAGCATTTT.